The 15 T cell receptor beta chains reported below all come from one sample, sequenced in a study of technical replicates of blood from a handful of donors. Clones were read by immunoSEQ multiplex PCR, and TCRdb kept only the in-frame ones, dropping some. The sample shows tens of thousands of clones, about 91% of them seen only once. The sequenced material came from T cells isolated from PBMCs. The receptors here all came from a human donor in good health.

The chain has TRBV5-1 and TRBJ2-7; D is unclear. Per the germline V gene, CDR1 is SGHRS and CDR2 is YFSETQ. The CDR3 covers 15 residues. Trimming left V 1 base short and J 4 bases short, with 15 bases between. The CDR3 protein is CASSLNGGLTYEQYF. CDR3 in DNA: TGCGCCAGCAGCTTGAACGGCGGCCTGACGTACGAGCAGTACTTC. Based on the CDR3 plus reference TRBV5-1 and TRBJ2-7, the full variable domain is KAGVTQTPRYLIKTRGQQVTLSCSPISGHRSVSWYQQTPGQGLQFLFEYFSETQRNKGNFPGRFSGRQFSNSRSEMNVSTLELGDSALYLCASSLNGGLTYEQYFGPGTRLTVT.

The chain carries TRBV29-1 and TRBJ2-5; 7 positions agree with TRBD1. The CDR3 loop spans 13 amino acids. CDR1 is SQVTM, CDR2 ANQGSEA, per germline. Unmatched junction bases numbered 6, after V lost 7 bases and J lost 1 base. CDR3 sequence (DNA): TGCAGCGGAACTCGGACAGGCCAAGAGACCCAGTACTTC. This encodes CSGTRTGQETQYF.

The chain is built from TRBV27 and TRBJ1-5; D remains unclear. CDR1 and CDR2 from the germline V gene are MNHEY and SMNVEV (reference sequence). The V end lost 3 bases, the J end lost 5 bases, and 14 bases lay between the germline ends. The CDR3 totals 15 residues. The CDR3 DNA sequence: TGTGCCAGCAGTTTGGAGGCCGACCGGGATCAGCCCCAGCATTTT. Translated: CASSLEADRDQPQHF.

The V and J genes are TRBV5-1 and TRBJ2-5; TRBD1 matches 8 bases. Germline CDR1 reads SGHRS; CDR2 reads YFSETQ. The CDR3 sequence is 16 residues long. V lost 1 base to trimming and J lost 0 bases; unmatched junction nucleotides: 5. CDR3 nucleotides: TGCGCCAGCAGCTTGATGGGACAGGTGTACCAAGAGACCCAGTACTTC. Its translation is CASSLMGQVYQETQYF.

V and J are TRBV6-5 and TRBJ1-3; the D is unclear. The germline V gene encodes CDR1 MNHEY and CDR2 SVGAGI. The CDR3 extends over 13 amino acids. The V end was cut by 6 bases, the J end by 8 bases, with 14 bases between. The CDR3 spells CASRPTPPDTIYF. In DNA form, the CDR3 reads TGTGCCAGCAGACCTACCCCCCCGGACACCATATATTTT.

This clone was picked up a small number of times. The chain is built from TRBV2 and TRBJ1-1; no definite D call. This CDR3 region has 11 residues. V lost 4 bases and J lost 5, with 5 bases in between. Germline V gene data show CDR1 as SNHLY and CDR2 as FYNNEI. The CDR3 here is CASSAGTEAFF. DNA for the CDR3: TGTGCCAGCAGTGCCGGGACTGAAGCTTTCTTT. Supplemented by reference TRBV2 and TRBJ1-1, the full variable domain reads EPEVTQTPSHQVTQMGQEVILRCVPISNHLYFYWYRQILGQKVEFLVSFYNNEISEKSEIFDDQFSVERPDGSNFTLKIRSTKLEDSAMYFCASSAGTEAFFGQGTRLTVV.

This chain joins TRBV15 and TRBJ1-4; the D gene is possibly TRBD1 (6 bases). CDR1 and CDR2 from the germline V gene are LNHNV and YYDKDF (reference sequence). The V end was cut by 5 bases, the J end by 5 bases, with 12 bases between. There are 14 residues in the CDR3. CDR3 region: CATSLGRGNEKLFF. As DNA, the CDR3 is TGTGCCACCAGCTTAGGAAGGGGGAATGAAAAACTGTTTTTT. The whole variable domain, remainder taken from reference TRBV15 and TRBJ1-4, is DAMVIQNPRYQVTQFGKPVTLSCSQTLNHNVMYWYQQKSSQAPKLLFHYYDKDFNNEADTPDNFQSRRPNTSFCFLDIRSPGLGDTAMYLCATSLGRGNEKLFFGSGTQLSVL.

This chain joins TRBV10-3 and TRBJ2-7; 8 positions match TRBD2. Germline V CDR1 and CDR2: ENHRY, SYGVKD. The CDR3 contains 14 residues. Losses at the gene ends were 5 bases for V and 3 bases for J; bases not matched to a gene: 6. CDR3 sequence reads: CAISSGTSLYEQYF. In DNA, the CDR3 is TGTGCCATCAGTAGCGGGACTAGTCTCTACGAGCAGTACTTC.

The V gene is TRBV7-9, the J gene TRBJ2-2, with D possibly being TRBD1 (6 bases). Trimming took off 1 base at V and 4 bases at J, with 13 bases between the two ends. In germline, CDR1 is SEHNR, CDR2 FQNEAQ (reference sequence). The CDR3 contains 16 residues. The CDR3 DNA reads TGTGCCAGCAGCTTAGGACTGGACAGCGCCACCGGGGAGCTGTTTTTT. Protein sequence: CASSLGLDSATGELFF. The full variable domain, completed using reference TRBV7-9 and TRBJ2-2, is DTGVSQNPRHKITKRGQNVTFRCDPISEHNRLYWYRQTLGQGPEFLTYFQNEAQLEKSRLLSDRFSAERPKGSFSTLEIQRTEQGDSAMYLCASSLGLDSATGELFFGEGSRLTVL.

The chain recombines TRBV5-3 with TRBJ1-5; 10 bases agree with TRBD1. TRBV5-3 is placed among ORFs of uncertain function. The CDR3 spans 15 residues. Trimming cost V 4 bases and J 3 bases; bases outside gene matches: 4. Here the CDR3 reads CARSPGTGDNQPQHF. CDR3 nucleotide sequence: TGTGCCAGAAGCCCCGGGACAGGGGACAATCAGCCCCAGCATTTT.

The chain carries TRBV19 and TRBJ2-5, with D possibly matching TRBD1 (6 bases). This CDR3 comprises 14 residues. V was trimmed by 3 bases and J by 5 bases, leaving 13 bases between them. Germline V gene sequence: CDR1 LNHDA, CDR2 SQIVND (reference sequence). The CDR3 protein is CASSIESRGETQYF. Here the CDR3 DNA reads TGTGCCAGTAGTATTGAGTCTAGGGGGGAGACCCAGTACTTC.

The rearrangement links TRBV11-2 to TRBJ2-1; 8 bases align to TRBD1. Trimming removed 6 bases from V and 5 bases from J; junction bases left unmatched: 6. Germline CDR1 and CDR2: SGHAT and FQNNGV. This CDR3 is built from 14 residues. CDR3 sequence reads: CASRGTGQNNEQFF. DNA for the CDR3: TGTGCCAGCAGAGGGACAGGCCAAAACAATGAGCAGTTCTTC.

The chain employs TRBV6-4 and TRBJ1-1, with D hard to call. This CDR3 is built from 13 residues. CDR1 is MRHNA and CDR2 is SNTAGT in the germline V gene. Between the trimmed V and J ends, which lost 5 bases and 2 bases, there was a span of 9 bases. The CDR3 DNA sequence: TGTGCCAGCAGTCCAGAGGGAAACACTGAAGCTTTCTTT. Residues: CASSPEGNTEAFF.

The rearrangement uses TRBV2 and TRBJ2-5, with D possibly being TRBD1 (6 bases). The CDR3 contains 15 residues. Trimming removed 7 bases at V and 2 bases at J, with 17 bases between. Germline CDR1 is SNHLY and CDR2 is FYNNEI. The CDR3 nucleotides are TGTGCCAGCACAGAGGGTCTACAGGGACAAGAGACCCAGTACTTC. Translation gives CASTEGLQGQETQYF.

V usage is TRBV6-1 and J usage is TRBJ1-5, with D tentatively TRBD1 (6 bases). The CDR3 extends over 14 amino acids. Germline loops: CDR1 MNHNS, CDR2 SASEGT. V lost 8 bases, J lost 3 bases, and 14 bases lay in between. The CDR3 region is CASGYYRANQPQHF. The CDR3 DNA follows: TGTGCCAGCGGATACTACAGGGCCAATCAGCCCCAGCATTTT.